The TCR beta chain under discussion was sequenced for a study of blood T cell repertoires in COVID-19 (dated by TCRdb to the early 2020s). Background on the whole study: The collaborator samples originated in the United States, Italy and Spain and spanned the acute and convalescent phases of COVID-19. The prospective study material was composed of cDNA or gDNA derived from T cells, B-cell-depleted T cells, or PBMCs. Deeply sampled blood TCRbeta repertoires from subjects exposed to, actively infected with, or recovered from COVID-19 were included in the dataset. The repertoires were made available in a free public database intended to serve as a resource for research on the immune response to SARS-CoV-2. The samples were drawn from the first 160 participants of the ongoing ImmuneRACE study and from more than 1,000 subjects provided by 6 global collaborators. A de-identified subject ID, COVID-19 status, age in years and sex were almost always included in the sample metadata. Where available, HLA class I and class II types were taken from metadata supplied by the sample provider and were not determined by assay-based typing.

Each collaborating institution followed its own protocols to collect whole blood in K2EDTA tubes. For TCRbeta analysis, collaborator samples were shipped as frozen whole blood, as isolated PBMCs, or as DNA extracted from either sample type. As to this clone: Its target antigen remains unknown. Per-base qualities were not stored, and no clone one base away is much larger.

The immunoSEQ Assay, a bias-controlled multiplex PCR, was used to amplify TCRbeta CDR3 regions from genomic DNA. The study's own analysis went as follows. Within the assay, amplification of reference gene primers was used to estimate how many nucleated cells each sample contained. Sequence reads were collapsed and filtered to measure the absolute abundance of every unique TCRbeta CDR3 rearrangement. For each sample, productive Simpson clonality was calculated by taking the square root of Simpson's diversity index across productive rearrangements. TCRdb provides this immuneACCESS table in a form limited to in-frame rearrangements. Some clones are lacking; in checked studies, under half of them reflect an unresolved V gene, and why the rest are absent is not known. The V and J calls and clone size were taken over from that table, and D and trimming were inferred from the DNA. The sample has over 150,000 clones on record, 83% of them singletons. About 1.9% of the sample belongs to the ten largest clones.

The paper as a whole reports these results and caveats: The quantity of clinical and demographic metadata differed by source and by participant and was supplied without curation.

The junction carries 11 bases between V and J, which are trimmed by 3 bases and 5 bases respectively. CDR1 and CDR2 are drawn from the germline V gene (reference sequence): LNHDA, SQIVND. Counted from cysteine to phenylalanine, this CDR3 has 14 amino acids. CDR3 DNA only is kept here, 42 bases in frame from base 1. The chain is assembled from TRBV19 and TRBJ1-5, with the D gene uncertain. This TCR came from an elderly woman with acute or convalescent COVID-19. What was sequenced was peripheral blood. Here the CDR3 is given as CASSILGHDQPQHF. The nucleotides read TGTGCCAGTAGTATCTTGGGCCACGATCAGCCCCAGCATTTT.